Listed below are T cell receptor beta chains from one sample, sequenced in a study of T-cell reconstitution after alpha-beta-depleted transplantation in children. Each CDR3 protein is one row after TCRdb ran MiXCR on the PCR reads. The table has about 440,000 distinct CDR3 sequences, 43% seen once. Sequenced here: PBMCs, sampled before TCRalphabeta/CD19-depleted stem cell transplant. All receptors come from a girl aged 2 to 9 with aplastic anemia, due to receive a stem cell transplant. The CDR3 runs from the conserved cysteine through the conserved F or W. The D gene is left open where the match is weak. Where a row states a size, it is once, few, many or the class of an expanded clone; other rows omit it.

v_call	j_call	clone_size	d_call	cdr3_nt	cdr3_aa
TRBV5-1	TRBJ2-1	many	TRBD2	TGCGCCAGCAGCGGGTCGACTAGCGGGAGGGCCGATGAGCAGTTCTTC	CASSGSTSGRADEQFF
TRBV12-3/TRBV12-4	TRBJ2-5	.	TRBD1	TGTGCCAGCTTGAGACAGGGCAATCAAGAGACCCAGTACTTC	CASLRQGNQETQYF
TRBV10-3	TRBJ2-5	.	TRBD2	TGTGCCATCAGCTCGGGAGCGGGAGGGCCGGCAGAGACCCAGTACTTC	CAISSGAGGPAETQYF
TRBV6-1	TRBJ2-5	many	.	TGTGCCAGCAGTACACTAGGCCCCCCAGAGACCCAGTACTTC	CASSTLGPPETQYF
TRBV12-3/TRBV12-4	TRBJ2-2	many	.	TGTGCCAGCAGGCGGGGACAGCTGCGGAACACCGGGGAGCTGTTTTTT	CASRRGQLRNTGELFF
TRBV11-2	TRBJ2-1	.	.	TGTGCCAGCAGCTTATTTGTGCGACACGAGCAGTTCTTC	CASSLFVRHEQFF
TRBV15	TRBJ2-1	.	.	TGTGCCACCAGCAGAGATTTTGGGAATGAGCAGTTCTTC	CATSRDFGNEQFF
TRBV6-1	TRBJ2-6	few	.	TGTGCCAGCATCGGTGGCCGGTCCAGCTCTGGGGCCAACGTCCTGACTTTC	CASIGGRSSSGANVLTF
TRBV14	TRBJ2-7	.	.	TGTGCCAGCAGCCAAGGGTTGGGCGCTACCTACGAGCAGTACTTC	CASSQGLGATYEQYF
TRBV28	TRBJ2-1	many	TRBD2	TGTGCCAGCAGTTTATCCAGCGGGAGTATTAATGAGCAGTTCTTC	CASSLSSGSINEQFF
TRBV6-5	TRBJ2-7	few	TRBD2	TGTGCCAGCAGTTACGATAGCGGGAGAGTGCAGTACTTC	CASSYDSGRVQYF
TRBV5-1	TRBJ2-1	many	.	TGCGCCAGCAGCTTGAGTCAGATGAGCTCCTACAATGAGCAGTTCTTC	CASSLSQMSSYNEQFF
TRBV5-1	TRBJ2-3	.	TRBD1	TGCGCCAGCAGCACGGGACAGGGGAGCACAGATACGCAGTATTTT	CASSTGQGSTDTQYF
TRBV5-1	TRBJ2-3	many	TRBD1	TGCGCCAGCAGCCCCCCGTACCCGGACAGGCTAAGTAATGTGAATACGCAGTATTTT	CASSPPYPDRLSNVNTQYF
TRBV12-3/TRBV12-4	TRBJ1-1	many	.	TGTGCCAGCACATCCGGAGGGGGTTTTGGTCTGCGGAACACTGAAGCTTTCTTT	CASTSGGGFGLRNTEAFF
TRBV15	TRBJ1-2	few	.	TGTGCCACCAGCAGGCTCGGAAACTATGGCTACACCTTC	CATSRLGNYGYTF
TRBV2	TRBJ2-1	.	TRBD1	TGTGCCAGCAGGACCGACAGGGAACCCTACAATGAGCAGTTCTTC	CASRTDREPYNEQFF
TRBV2	TRBJ2-3	few	.	TGTGCCAGCAGTGACGGGGGGCGCGCGCAGTATTTT	CASSDGGRAQYF
TRBV2	TRBJ2-3	few	TRBD2	TGTGCCAGCAGTGAATGGGGACTAGCGGGAAACACAGATACGCAGTATTTT	CASSEWGLAGNTDTQYF
TRBV2	TRBJ2-1	.	TRBD2	TGTGCCAGCAGTGACGGACTAGCGGGAGAGGTTGAGCAGTTCTTC	CASSDGLAGEVEQFF
TRBV28	TRBJ2-7	.	TRBD2	TGTGCCAGCAGTTCCTTTAGCGGGAGAAGGGTCTACGAGCAGTACTTC	CASSSFSGRRVYEQYF
TRBV5-1	TRBJ2-1	many	TRBD1	TGCGCCAGCAGCACCTCAGGGGGCACCTACAATGAGCAGTTCTTC	CASSTSGGTYNEQFF
TRBV24-1	TRBJ2-3	few	TRBD2	TGTGCCACCAGTGTGGGGGCGGGAGGCTCAGATACGCAGTATTTT	CATSVGAGGSDTQYF
TRBV5-8	TRBJ2-6	few	.	TGTGCCAGCAGCTTGTCCGGCATGAGCTCTGGGGCCAACGTCCTGACTTTC	CASSLSGMSSGANVLTF
TRBV4-1	TRBJ2-2	.	.	TGCGCCAGCAGCCAACGTGAGGGCCCCGGGGAGCTGTTTTTT	CASSQREGPGELFF
TRBV15	TRBJ2-2	many	.	TGTGCCACCAGCAGAGAGGAAAGGTCGTACACCGGGGAGCTGTTTTTT	CATSREERSYTGELFF
TRBV6-5	TRBJ2-7	many	.	TGTGCCAGCAGTTCCCCCGCAGGGGCGATTTACGAGCAGTACTTC	CASSSPAGAIYEQYF
TRBV20-1	TRBJ1-3	.	TRBD1	TGCAGTGCCTACAGACAGGGACCCCCTGGAAACACCATATATTTT	CSAYRQGPPGNTIYF
TRBV24-1	TRBJ2-1	.	TRBD1	TGTGCCACCAGTGATCCGAGACAGGGGCAACGCAATGAGCAGTTCTTC	CATSDPRQGQRNEQFF
TRBV5-1	TRBJ2-2	many	.	TGCGCCAGCAGCTTGGATGGGGGCAACGGGGAGCTGTTTTTT	CASSLDGGNGELFF
TRBV24-1	TRBJ1-4	once	.	TGTGCCACCAGTGATCTGGACCCGGCGGCAACTTATGAAAAACTGTTTTTT	CATSDLDPAATYEKLFF
TRBV5-5	TRBJ1-2	many	.	TGTGCCAGCAGCTTGGGGCAGGGGACCTCCAACACCTTC	CASSLGQGTSNTF
TRBV20-1	TRBJ2-7	once	TRBD2	TGCAGTGCCTATGCATCTAGCGGGAGAACCTACGAGCAGTACTTC	CSAYASSGRTYEQYF
TRBV2	TRBJ2-3	.	TRBD1	TGTGCCAGCAGACGACAGGGGGCTAGCACAGATACGCAGTATTTT	CASRRQGASTDTQYF
TRBV7-2	TRBJ1-2	.	TRBD1	TGTGCCAGCAGCTTAAGGAACAGGGGAGAGGGCTACACCTTC	CASSLRNRGEGYTF
TRBV7-9	TRBJ2-1	.	.	TGTGCCAGCAGCTTACAGGAATTCGGCGAGCAGTTCTTC	CASSLQEFGEQFF
TRBV6-1	TRBJ2-5	.	TRBD1	TGTGCCAGCAGTCCTGGGACAGTCCAAGAGACCCAGTACTTC	CASSPGTVQETQYF
TRBV6-5	TRBJ2-5	.	.	TGTGCCAGCAGTTACTTGGGGACGGGGGAAGAGACCCAGTACTTC	CASSYLGTGEETQYF
TRBV18	TRBJ1-1	.	.	TGTGCCAGCTCACCAACGAGGCAACGGTCAGCTTTGAACACTGAAGCTTTCTTT	CASSPTRQRSALNTEAFF
TRBV5-1	TRBJ2-1	many	.	TGCGCCAGCAGCTTGGAGTACAATGAGCAGTTCTTC	CASSLEYNEQFF
TRBV27	TRBJ2-1	once	.	TGTGCCAGCGGCCAGCCCAGGACACACCTTTACAATGAGCAGTTCTTC	CASGQPRTHLYNEQFF
TRBV12-3/TRBV12-4	TRBJ2-4	.	.	TGTGCCAGCAGTTTATTCAAGGGAAACATTCAGTACTTC	CASSLFKGNIQYF
TRBV7-9	TRBJ2-7	.	.	TGTGCCAGCAGCTTAAGGGACACCCTTCCCTCTTACGAGCAGTACTTC	CASSLRDTLPSYEQYF
TRBV20-1	TRBJ2-3	few	TRBD2	TGCAGTGCTAGAGTTAGCGGGAGGGTCACAGATACGCAGTATTTT	CSARVSGRVTDTQYF
TRBV12-3/TRBV12-4	TRBJ1-2	few	.	TGTGCCAGCAGTAAGACAGCGGGGGTTAGCTATGGCTACACCTTC	CASSKTAGVSYGYTF
TRBV20-1	TRBJ2-1	.	.	TGCAGTGCTAGAGGGTCAGGGCGCAATGAGCAGTTCTTC	CSARGSGRNEQFF
TRBV7-6	TRBJ2-2	few	.	TGTGCCAGCAGTCGCGGTTTAGGTACGGGCACCGGGGAGCTGTTTTTT	CASSRGLGTGTGELFF
TRBV5-1	TRBJ2-7	many	TRBD1	TGCGCCAGCAGCTTGGAGTCAGACAGGGTCTACGAGCAGTACTTC	CASSLESDRVYEQYF
TRBV5-1	TRBJ2-1	many	.	TGCGCCAGCAGCTTGGGTTCTGCAGGTCACAATGAGCAGTTCTTC	CASSLGSAGHNEQFF
TRBV20-1	TRBJ1-2	.	.	TGCAGTGCTAGAGAAGCAGGCCCCAGGTATGGCTACACCTTC	CSAREAGPRYGYTF
TRBV5-1	TRBJ2-3	once	.	TGCGCCAGCAGCCCCGAGACAGGAAGGGACACGCAGTATTTT	CASSPETGRDTQYF